This T cell receptor (beta chain) was captured by sequencing in a study of blood T cell repertoires in COVID-19. Across the whole study: COVID-19 samples, acute and convalescent, were from the United States, Italy and Spain. The analysed material was cDNA or gDNA that came from T cells, B-cell-depleted T cells, or PBMCs.

With V trimmed by 3 bases and J by 6 bases, 9 bases remained unmatched. This CDR3 comprises 17 residues. CDR1 and CDR2 (germline): MDHEN, SYDVKM. Original handling: Estimation of nucleated cell counts was performed using reference gene primer amplification. This table comes from immunoSEQ multiplex PCR, and its TCRdb copy is limited to in-frame clones, with some not included. That table is the source of V, J and clone size, and D and trimming were worked out from the DNA. This table holds approximately 210,000 clones, approximately 80% found once. During active infection, Seattle patients enrolled and were then monitored through disease.

Sequenced: peripheral blood. This chain connects TRBV28 to TRBJ2-2, with 11 bases identical to TRBD2. The receptor was derived from an elderly woman with COVID-19, enrolled during active disease. CDR3 loop: CASSFPWSSGRAGELFF. In nucleotides, the CDR3 is TGTGCCAGCAGTTTCCCCTGGAGTAGCGGGAGGGCCGGGGAGCTGTTTTTT.